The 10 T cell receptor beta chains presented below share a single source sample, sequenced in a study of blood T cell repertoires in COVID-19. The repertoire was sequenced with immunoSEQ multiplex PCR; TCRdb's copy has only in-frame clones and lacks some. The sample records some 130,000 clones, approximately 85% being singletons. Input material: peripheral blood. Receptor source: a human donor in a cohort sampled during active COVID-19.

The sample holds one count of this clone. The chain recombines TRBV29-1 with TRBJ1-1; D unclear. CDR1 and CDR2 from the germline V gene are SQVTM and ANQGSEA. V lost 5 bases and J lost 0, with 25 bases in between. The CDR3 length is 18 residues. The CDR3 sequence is CSVNGRSTSSALNTEAFF. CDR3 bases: TGCAGCGTTAATGGGCGCTCCACGTCTTCAGCTTTGAACACTGAAGCTTTCTTT.

As DNA, the CDR3 is TGCGCCAGCAGCGGAGTTATGAACACTGAAGCTTTCTTT. Its translation: CASSGVMNTEAFF. The rearrangement links TRBV5-1 to TRBJ1-1, with D uncertain. V lost 4 bases and J 0 bases, leaving 7 bases between the germline ends. Germline V gene sequence: CDR1 SGHRS, CDR2 YFSETQ. This CDR3 has 13 amino acids.

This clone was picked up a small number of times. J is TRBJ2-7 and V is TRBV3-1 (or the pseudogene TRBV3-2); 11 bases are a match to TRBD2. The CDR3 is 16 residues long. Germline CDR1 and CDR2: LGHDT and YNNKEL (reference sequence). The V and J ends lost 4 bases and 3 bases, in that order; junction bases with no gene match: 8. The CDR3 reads CASSPETSGDVYEQYF. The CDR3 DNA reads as TGTGCCAGCAGCCCGGAGACTAGCGGGGACGTCTACGAGCAGTACTTC.

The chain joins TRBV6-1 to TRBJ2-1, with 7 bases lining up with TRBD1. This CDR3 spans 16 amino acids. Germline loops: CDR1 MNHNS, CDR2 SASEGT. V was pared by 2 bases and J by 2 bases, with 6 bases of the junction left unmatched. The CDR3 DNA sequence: TGTGCCAGCAGTGAAAGGACAGGCGGCACCTACAATGAGCAGTTCTTC. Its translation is CASSERTGGTYNEQFF.

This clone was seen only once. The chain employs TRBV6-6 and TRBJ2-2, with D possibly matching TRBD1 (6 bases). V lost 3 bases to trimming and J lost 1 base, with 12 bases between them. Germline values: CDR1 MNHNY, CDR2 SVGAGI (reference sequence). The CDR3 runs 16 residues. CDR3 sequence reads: CASSYIVGQNTGELFF. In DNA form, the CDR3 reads TGTGCCAGCAGTTATATAGTGGGACAGAACACCGGGGAGCTGTTTTTT.

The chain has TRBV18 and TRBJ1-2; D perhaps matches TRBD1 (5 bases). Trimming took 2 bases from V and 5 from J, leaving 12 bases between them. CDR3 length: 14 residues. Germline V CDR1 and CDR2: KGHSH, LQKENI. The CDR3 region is CASSPGEGRYGYTF. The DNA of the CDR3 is TGTGCCAGCTCACCAGGCGAGGGGAGGTATGGCTACACCTTC.

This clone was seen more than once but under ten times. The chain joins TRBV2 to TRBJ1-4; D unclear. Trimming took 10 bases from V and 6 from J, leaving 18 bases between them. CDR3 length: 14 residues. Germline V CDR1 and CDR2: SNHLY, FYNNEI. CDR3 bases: TGTGCCATTCAACCCCGGGGTCGTCATGAAAAACTGTTTTTT. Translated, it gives CAIQPRGRHEKLFF.

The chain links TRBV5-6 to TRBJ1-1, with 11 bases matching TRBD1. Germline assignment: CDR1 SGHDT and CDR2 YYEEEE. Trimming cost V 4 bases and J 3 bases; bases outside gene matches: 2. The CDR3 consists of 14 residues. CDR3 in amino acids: CASSRGQGDTEAFF. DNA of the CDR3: TGTGCCAGCAGCAGGGGACAGGGGGACACTGAAGCTTTCTTT. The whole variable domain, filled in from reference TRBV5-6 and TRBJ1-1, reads DAGVTQSPTHLIKTRGQQVTLRCSPKSGHDTVSWYQQALGQGPQFIFQYYEEEERQRGNFPDRFSGHQFPNYSSELNVNALLLGDSALYLCASSRGQGDTEAFFGQGTRLTVV.

The CDR3 coding sequence is TGTGCCAGCAGTCCCGAGAGCAGGGGGCAAGCTTTCTTT. Translated, it gives CASSPESRGQAFF. The V call is TRBV6-6, the J call TRBJ1-1; 8 nucleotides align to TRBD1. Germline CDR1 is MNHNY and CDR2 is SVGAGI (reference sequence). This CDR3 region has 13 residues. Trimming took 5 bases from V and 9 from J; bases not matched to a gene: 8.

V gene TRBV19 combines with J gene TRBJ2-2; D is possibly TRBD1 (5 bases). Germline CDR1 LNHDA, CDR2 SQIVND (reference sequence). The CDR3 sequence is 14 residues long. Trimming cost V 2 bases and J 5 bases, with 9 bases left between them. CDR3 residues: CASSIWGGTGELFF. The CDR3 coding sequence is TGTGCCAGTAGTATATGGGGCGGAACCGGGGAGCTGTTTTTT. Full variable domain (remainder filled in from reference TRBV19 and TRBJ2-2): DGGITQSPKYLFRKEGQNVTLSCEQNLNHDAMYWYRQDPGQGLRLIYYSQIVNDFQKGDIAEGYSVSREKKESFPLTVTSAQKNPTAFYLCASSIWGGTGELFFGEGSRLTVL.